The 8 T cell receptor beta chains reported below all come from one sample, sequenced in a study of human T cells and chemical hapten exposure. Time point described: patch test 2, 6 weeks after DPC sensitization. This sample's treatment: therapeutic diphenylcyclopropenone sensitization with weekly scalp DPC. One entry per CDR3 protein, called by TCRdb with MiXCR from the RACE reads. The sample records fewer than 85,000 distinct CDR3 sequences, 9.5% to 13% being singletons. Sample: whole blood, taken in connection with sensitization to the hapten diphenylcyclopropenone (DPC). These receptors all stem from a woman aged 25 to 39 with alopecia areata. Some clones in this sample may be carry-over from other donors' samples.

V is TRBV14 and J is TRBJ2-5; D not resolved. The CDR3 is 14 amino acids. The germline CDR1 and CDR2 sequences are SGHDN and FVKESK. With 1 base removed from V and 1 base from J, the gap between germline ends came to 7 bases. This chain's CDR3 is CASSQAWTQETQYF. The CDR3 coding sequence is TGTGCCAGCAGCCAAGCATGGACCCAAGAGACCCAGTACTTC.

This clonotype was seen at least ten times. This chain's CDR3 is CASMLVGTGASNSPLHF. CDR3 nucleotides: TGTGCCAGCATGTTGGTGGGGACAGGGGCTTCAAATTCACCCCTCCACTTT. V gene TRBV2 combines with J gene TRBJ1-6, with TRBD1 matching over 10 bases. Trimming took 7 bases from V and 7 from J; bases not matched to a gene: 13. CDR1 is SNHLY and CDR2 is FYNNEI in the germline V gene. The CDR3 is 17 residues long.

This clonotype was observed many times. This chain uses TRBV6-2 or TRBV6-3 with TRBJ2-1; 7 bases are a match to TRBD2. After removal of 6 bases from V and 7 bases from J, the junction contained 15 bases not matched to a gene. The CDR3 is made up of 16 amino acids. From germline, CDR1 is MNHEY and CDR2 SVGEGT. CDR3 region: CASRLRWTSLGNEQFF. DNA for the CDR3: TGTGCCAGCAGGCTGCGATGGACTAGTCTCGGTAATGAGCAGTTCTTC.

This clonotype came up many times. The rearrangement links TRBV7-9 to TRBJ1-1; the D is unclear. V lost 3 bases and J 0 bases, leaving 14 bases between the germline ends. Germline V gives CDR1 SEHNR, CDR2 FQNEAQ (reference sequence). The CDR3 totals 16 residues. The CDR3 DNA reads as TGTGCCAGCAGCTTGGGAGGGTCCGGGGTGAACACTGAAGCTTTCTTT. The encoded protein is CASSLGGSGVNTEAFF.

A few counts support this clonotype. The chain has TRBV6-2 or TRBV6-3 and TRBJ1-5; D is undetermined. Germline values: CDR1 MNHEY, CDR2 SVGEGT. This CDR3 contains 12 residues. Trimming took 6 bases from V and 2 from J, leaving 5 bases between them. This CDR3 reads CASSGGNQPQHF. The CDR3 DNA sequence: TGTGCCAGCAGCGGAGGCAATCAGCCCCAGCATTTT.

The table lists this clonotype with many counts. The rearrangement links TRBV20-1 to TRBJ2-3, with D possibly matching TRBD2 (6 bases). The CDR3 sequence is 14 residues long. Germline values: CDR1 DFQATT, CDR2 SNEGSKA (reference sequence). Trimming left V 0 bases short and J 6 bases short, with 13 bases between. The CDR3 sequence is CSARDRGLTDTQYF. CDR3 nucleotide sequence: TGCAGTGCTAGAGATAGGGGACTCACGGATACGCAGTATTTT.

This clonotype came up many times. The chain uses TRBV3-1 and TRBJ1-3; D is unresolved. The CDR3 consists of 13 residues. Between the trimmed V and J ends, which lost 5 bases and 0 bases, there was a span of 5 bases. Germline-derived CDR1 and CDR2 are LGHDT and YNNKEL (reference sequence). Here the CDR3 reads CASSSLSGNTIYF. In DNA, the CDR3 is TGTGCCAGCAGCTCCCTCTCTGGAAACACCATATATTTT.

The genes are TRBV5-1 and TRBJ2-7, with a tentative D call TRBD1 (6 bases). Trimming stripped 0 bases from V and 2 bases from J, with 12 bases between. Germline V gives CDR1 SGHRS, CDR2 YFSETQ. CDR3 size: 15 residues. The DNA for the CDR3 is TGCGCCAGCAGCTTGGTTGCAGGGGAAGCCTACGAGCAGTACTTC. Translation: CASSLVAGEAYEQYF. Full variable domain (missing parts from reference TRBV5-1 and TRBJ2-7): KAGVTQTPRYLIKTRGQQVTLSCSPISGHRSVSWYQQTPGQGLQFLFEYFSETQRNKGNFPGRFSGRQFSNSRSEMNVSTLELGDSALYLCASSLVAGEAYEQYFGPGTRLTVT.